The entry below describes one T cell receptor (beta chain). This specimen comes from a study of control samples from healthy donors and cancer patients. This CDR3 is 12 amino acids long. Trimming took off 3 bases at V and 7 bases at J, with 7 bases between the two ends. Here immunoSEQ multiplex PCR was the method, and the copy in TCRdb shows in-frame clones only, minus some. The profile shows about 100,000 clones, 85% to 90% of them singletons. The rearrangement uses TRBV12-3 or TRBV12-4 and TRBJ1-3; D gene ambiguous. Input material: blood. The sequence came from a young man in good health. DNA for the CDR3: TGTGCCAGCAGTTTCGGGAGGAACACCATATATTTT. Amino acids: CASSFGRNTIYF.